This TCR beta chain was retrieved from a study of tumor-infiltrating lymphocytes in primary liver carcinoma. This clonotype was recorded many times. Its cognate antigen is unknown. The template, 500 ng total RNA, yielded TCR beta cDNA made with a constant-region primer. Construction of TCR beta libraries relied on three successive nested multiplex PCR rounds employing slightly modified ARM-PCR. Amplification in the first two PCR rounds was performed using TRBV1-TRBV30 forward primers and a C-beta reverse primer for 9 to 11 cycles each. TCRdb re-derived calls from the multiplex PCR reads in MiXCR, one entry per CDR3 protein. The sample records 100,000 to 150,000 distinct CDR3 sequences, around 64% being singletons. Between the trimmed V and J ends, which lost 3 bases and 0 bases, there was a span of 11 bases. The CDR3 spans 15 residues. Study-wide findings and caveats: A significantly higher top-250-clone fraction was recorded for tumors than for blood (p = 0.039). Just around 8-24% of top clones spanned all five tumor regions.

From unsorted bulk tissue weighing about 20-32 mg, DNA and RNA were co-extracted. The rearrangement joins TRBV12-3 or TRBV12-4 to TRBJ1-1; possible D gene TRBD1, 5 bases. This clonotype originated in a woman aged 60-70 years with primary liver carcinoma and hepatitis B virus infection. The sample comprised liver tumor tissue from sampling region 3. The subset denotes: tumor region T3, left-lateral pole. CDR3 sequence reads: CASSFRDSLNTEAFF. CDR3 bases: TGTGCCAGCAGTTTTAGGGACTCACTGAACACTGAAGCTTTCTTT.